This TCR beta chain was captured by sequencing in a study of human thymus T cells. The repertoire was sequenced with immunoSEQ multiplex PCR; TCRdb's copy has only in-frame clones and lacks some. The table includes 40,000 to 45,000 clones, approximately 95% detected once. An approximately 0.45-1 mL peripheral blood aliquot was taken intraoperatively from four of eight donors. CDR1 and CDR2 from the germline V gene are SGHRS and YFSETQ. This CDR3 contains 14 residues. Trimming cost V 3 bases and J 8 bases, with 14 bases left between them. Sequenced: blood. This chain joins TRBV5-1 and TRBJ1-4; D is possibly TRBD1 (5 bases). This clonotype originated in a boy less than two years old with a congenital heart defect but otherwise immunologically healthy. CDR3 in amino acids: CASSSGTTGEKLFF. The DNA of the CDR3 is TGCGCCAGCAGCTCCGGGACGACGGGGGAAAAACTGTTTTTT. Full variable domain (missing parts from reference TRBV5-1 and TRBJ1-4): KAGVTQTPRYLIKTRGQQVTLSCSPISGHRSVSWYQQTPGQGLQFLFEYFSETQRNKGNFPGRFSGRQFSNSRSEMNVSTLELGDSALYLCASSSGTTGEKLFFGSGTQLSVL.